This is a list of T cell receptor beta chains from one sample in a study of cytomegalovirus exposure and HLA in healthy donors. The repertoire was sequenced with immunoSEQ multiplex PCR; TCRdb's copy has only in-frame clones and lacks some. Of around 160,000 clones listed, about 71% are singletons. Sequencing used PBMCs. The receptors were sampled from a woman between 40 and 55 years old in good health and CMV-seropositive. Both conserved end residues are trimmed from each CDR3.

j_call v_call cdr3_aa
TRBJ1-2 TRBV5-1 ASSLATGQRNYGYT
TRBJ1-5 TRBV6-6 AISGVGSNQPQH
TRBJ2-3 TRBV10-3 AISESFLADTQY
TRBJ1-4 TRBV7-8 ASSLGQGIEKLF
TRBJ1-3 TRBV28 ASTRDNSGNTIY
TRBJ2-7 TRBV4-2 ASSQGNGAYEQY
TRBJ1-1 TRBV28 ASSTRGQGKVTEAF
TRBJ2-7 TRBV7-2 ASSFNREEQY
TRBJ1-1 TRBV28 ASSASGQWNTEAF
TRBJ1-1 TRBV6-4 ASSDTSRGTEAF
TRBJ2-7 TRBV7-2 ASSQTGTDNYEQY
TRBJ2-3 TRBV7-2 ASSLGGVGTDTQY
TRBJ2-1 TRBV6-1 ASSGGTASDNEQF
TRBJ1-5 TRBV7-9 ASSAEGTNSNQPQH
TRBJ1-1 TRBV6-5 ASSSMQGDTEAF
TRBJ1-2 TRBV7-2 ASSLQGATEGYT
TRBJ2-1 TRBV7-7 ASSLSGDYNEQF
TRBJ1-2 TRBV28 ASTAGWSGAGYT
TRBJ1-1 TRBV6-5 ASSYTGLGGGTEAF
TRBJ1-5 TRBV5-1 ASSPGRNQPQH
TRBJ2-3 TRBV4-1 ASSQGPGLAGTDTQY
TRBJ2-2 TRBV9 ASSASGPGANTGELF
TRBJ1-5 TRBV4-1 ASSHLTGPGQPQH
TRBJ1-1 TRBV4-3 ASSQFRSENTEAF
TRBJ1-5 TRBV5-4 ASSSFTRGLRNQPQH
TRBJ1-3 TRBV7-2 ASSLVGQGSGNTIY
TRBJ2-3 TRBV10-1 ASSDRGLAGLTDTQY
TRBJ2-5 TRBV27 ASRGLRETQY
TRBJ2-7 TRBV9 ASSGGGRAYEQY